Listed below are T cell receptor beta chains from one sample, sequenced in a study of T cells in Graves' hyperthyroidism and ophthalmopathy. Using its own MiXCR run on the multiplex PCR reads, TCRdb lists one record per CDR3 protein. Here the sample spans fewer than 350,000 distinct CDR3 sequences, 12% to 15% being singletons. The sequenced sample consisted of blood. The receptors originated from a woman aged 45-65 years with Graves' hyperthyroidism that later progressed to Graves' ophthalmopathy. Both conserved end residues are part of each CDR3. Each record gives: CDR3 length, clone size, V gene, D gene, J gene, CDR3 protein, CDR3 DNA. A D gene is named only where the DNA matches it firmly. Expanded clones get a size class; other rows say once, few or many, or leave the size out.

length: 15
size: many
V: TRBV5-1
D: -
J: TRBJ1-4
CDR3: CASSHSGTLYEKLFF
DNA: TGCGCCAGCAGCCATTCCGGGACGTTGTATGAAAAACTGTTTTTT

length: 15
size: many
V: TRBV15
D: TRBD1
J: TRBJ2-7
CDR3: CATSRDRRGHYEQYF
DNA: TGTGCCACCAGCAGAGATCGCAGGGGGCACTACGAGCAGTACTTC

length: 15
size: few
V: TRBV20-1
D: TRBD2
J: TRBJ2-1
CDR3: CSWTSGRVSYNEQFF
DNA: TGCTCCTGGACTAGCGGGAGAGTGTCCTACAATGAGCAGTTCTTC

length: 13
size: few
V: TRBV6-1
D: -
J: TRBJ2-3
CDR3: CATGGSAEDTQYF
DNA: TGTGCCACCGGAGGGAGCGCCGAGGATACGCAGTATTTT

length: 14
size: many
V: TRBV20-1
D: -
J: TRBJ2-3
CDR3: CSANRPQVTDTQYF
DNA: TGCAGTGCTAATCGGCCCCAGGTCACAGATACGCAGTATTTT

length: 13
size: many
V: TRBV18
D: -
J: TRBJ1-5
CDR3: CASSPPSNQPQHF
DNA: TGTGCCAGCTCACCCCCCAGCAATCAGCCCCAGCATTTT

length: 15
size: many
V: TRBV7-8
D: TRBD2
J: TRBJ2-1
CDR3: CASSLGLASYNEQFF
DNA: TGTGCCAGCAGCTTAGGACTAGCCAGCTACAATGAGCAGTTCTTC

length: 14
size: many
V: TRBV6-1
D: -
J: TRBJ2-6
CDR3: CASSAGERANVLTF
DNA: TGTGCCAGCAGTGCCGGGGAACGGGCCAACGTCCTGACTTTC

length: 15
size: -
V: TRBV19
D: TRBD2
J: TRBJ2-1
CDR3: CASSIEAGRYNEQFF
DNA: TGTGCCAGTAGTATAGAAGCGGGAAGGTACAATGAGCAGTTCTTC

length: 17
size: few
V: TRBV6-2/TRBV6-3
D: TRBD1
J: TRBJ1-1
CDR3: CASTHPGRGRRNTEAFF
DNA: TGTGCCAGCACCCATCCGGGGAGGGGGCGGAGGAACACTGAAGCTTTCTTT

length: 16
size: many
V: TRBV5-1
D: -
J: TRBJ2-1
CDR3: CASSLGGSHSYNEQFF
DNA: TGCGCCAGCAGCTTGGGGGGGAGCCACTCCTACAATGAGCAGTTCTTC

length: 13
size: many
V: TRBV12-3/TRBV12-4
D: -
J: TRBJ2-1
CDR3: CASSARLEDEQFF
DNA: TGTGCCAGCAGTGCTAGACTGGAAGATGAGCAGTTCTTC

length: 13
size: many
V: TRBV7-7
D: TRBD1
J: TRBJ2-5
CDR3: CASSPDRAKTQYF
DNA: TGTGCTAGCAGCCCGGACAGGGCGAAGACCCAGTACTTC

length: 15
size: many
V: TRBV7-8
D: TRBD2
J: TRBJ2-2
CDR3: CASSLGGGVTGELFF
DNA: TGTGCCAGCAGCTTAGGCGGGGGAGTCACCGGGGAGCTGTTTTTT

length: 14
size: -
V: TRBV19
D: -
J: TRBJ1-1
CDR3: CASRRGWMNTEAFF
DNA: TGTGCCAGCCGCCGGGGCTGGATGAACACTGAAGCTTTCTTT

length: 16
size: few
V: TRBV18
D: TRBD1
J: TRBJ1-1
CDR3: CASSPLPGTGRAEAFF
DNA: TGTGCCAGCTCACCCCTTCCCGGGACAGGGAGGGCTGAAGCTTTCTTT

length: 14
size: few
V: TRBV27
D: -
J: TRBJ1-2
CDR3: CASSTRGMKDGYTF
DNA: TGTGCCAGCAGCACGAGGGGGATGAAGGATGGCTACACCTTC

length: 15
size: many
V: TRBV5-1
D: -
J: TRBJ1-5
CDR3: CASSTRPGGDQPQHF
DNA: TGCGCCAGCAGCACGAGGCCCGGAGGCGATCAGCCCCAGCATTTT

length: 14
size: many
V: TRBV2
D: -
J: TRBJ2-4
CDR3: CASSDDLAKNIQYF
DNA: TGTGCCAGCAGTGACGACCTAGCCAAAAACATTCAGTACTTC

length: 16
size: few
V: TRBV29-1
D: -
J: TRBJ2-3
CDR3: CSVHPEGLWGTDTQYF
DNA: TGCAGCGTCCACCCGGAGGGACTCTGGGGCACAGATACGCAGTATTTT

length: 16
size: few
V: TRBV7-8
D: TRBD1
J: TRBJ2-2
CDR3: CASIHRRTGLTGELFF
DNA: TGTGCCAGCATCCACAGAAGGACAGGGTTGACCGGGGAGCTGTTTTTT

length: 13
size: many
V: TRBV5-1
D: -
J: TRBJ1-2
CDR3: CASSLEEFYGYTF
DNA: TGCGCCAGCAGCTTAGAGGAGTTCTATGGCTACACCTTC

length: 16
size: few
V: TRBV4-1
D: TRBD2
J: TRBJ2-3
CDR3: CASSQEVAGGRDTQYF
DNA: TGCGCCAGCAGCCAAGAGGTTGCGGGAGGGAGGGATACGCAGTATTTT

length: 11
size: many
V: TRBV30
D: -
J: TRBJ2-7
CDR3: CAWAGGYEQYF
DNA: TGTGCCTGGGCCGGCGGCTACGAGCAGTACTTC

length: 11
size: -
V: TRBV2
D: TRBD2
J: TRBJ2-1
CDR3: CASGAGLAGFF
DNA: TGTGCCAGCGGAGCGGGACTAGCGGGATTCTTC

length: 13
size: many
V: TRBV20-1
D: -
J: TRBJ2-7
CDR3: CSAEARRNLEQYF
DNA: TGCAGTGCCGAGGCCCGAAGAAACCTCGAGCAGTACTTC

length: 13
size: many
V: TRBV24-1
D: -
J: TRBJ2-2
CDR3: CATSDAWEGELFF
DNA: TGTGCCACCAGTGACGCGTGGGAAGGGGAGCTGTTTTTT

length: 11
size: many
V: TRBV6-5
D: -
J: TRBJ2-5
CDR3: CASSYMETQYF
DNA: TGTGCCAGCAGTTACATGGAGACCCAGTACTTC

length: 13
size: many
V: TRBV9
D: -
J: TRBJ1-2
CDR3: CASSQWGSGGYTF
DNA: TGTGCCAGCAGCCAGTGGGGATCAGGCGGCTACACCTTC

length: 14
size: many
V: TRBV7-8
D: -
J: TRBJ2-7
CDR3: CASSSDPLSYEQYF
DNA: TGTGCCAGCAGCTCGGACCCGCTCTCCTACGAGCAGTACTTC

length: 13
size: many
V: TRBV5-1
D: -
J: TRBJ1-1
CDR3: CASSEGAGAEAFF
DNA: TGCGCCAGCAGCGAAGGGGCTGGCGCTGAAGCTTTCTTT

length: 15
size: few
V: TRBV7-3
D: TRBD1
J: TRBJ2-2
CDR3: CASSPGQGNTGELFF
DNA: TGTGCCAGCAGCCCGGGACAGGGGAACACCGGGGAGCTGTTTTTT

length: 14
size: many
V: TRBV5-1
D: TRBD1
J: TRBJ1-5
CDR3: CASSLGDRGQPQHF
DNA: TGCGCCAGCAGCTTGGGGGACAGGGGACAGCCCCAGCATTTT

length: 15
size: many
V: TRBV11-2
D: -
J: TRBJ2-1
CDR3: CAIQRVVSSYNEQFF
DNA: TGTGCCATCCAGCGGGTGGTAAGCTCCTACAATGAGCAGTTCTTC

length: 16
size: -
V: TRBV15
D: -
J: TRBJ1-2
CDR3: CATSRPFGGSGYGYTF
DNA: TGTGCCACCAGCAGGCCGTTTGGGGGATCAGGCTATGGCTACACCTTC

length: 14
size: few
V: TRBV15
D: -
J: TRBJ2-1
CDR3: CATSGGHMSNEQFF
DNA: TGTGCCACGAGTGGGGGACACATGTCCAATGAGCAGTTCTTC

length: 15
size: many
V: TRBV30
D: -
J: TRBJ2-4
CDR3: CAWSGGGLAKNIQYF
DNA: TGTGCCTGGAGTGGTGGAGGGCTAGCCAAAAACATTCAGTACTTC

length: 11
size: -
V: TRBV30
D: -
J: TRBJ2-3
CDR3: CAWSGPHTQYF
DNA: TGTGCCTGGAGTGGTCCTCATACGCAGTATTTT

length: 16
size: -
V: TRBV9
D: TRBD2
J: TRBJ2-1
CDR3: CASSGRETSRYNEQFF
DNA: TGTGCCAGCAGCGGGCGGGAGACTAGCCGTTACAATGAGCAGTTCTTC

length: 15
size: many
V: TRBV6-5
D: TRBD1
J: TRBJ1-1
CDR3: CASSYGGQGGTEAFF
DNA: TGTGCCAGCAGTTACGGGGGACAGGGAGGGACTGAAGCTTTCTTT

length: 14
size: once
V: TRBV6-2/TRBV6-3
D: TRBD2
J: TRBJ2-1
CDR3: CATLGAGGYNEQFF
DNA: TGTGCCACACTCGGAGCGGGAGGCTACAATGAGCAGTTCTTC

length: 14
size: many
V: TRBV6-1
D: -
J: TRBJ2-2
CDR3: CASSESTITGELFF
DNA: TGTGCCAGCAGTGAAAGTACCATCACCGGGGAGCTGTTTTTT

length: 16
size: many
V: TRBV12-3/TRBV12-4
D: TRBD2
J: TRBJ2-1
CDR3: CASNKPGTSVYNEQFF
DNA: TGTGCCAGCAATAAACCCGGGACTAGCGTATACAATGAGCAGTTCTTC

length: 14
size: many
V: TRBV3-1
D: TRBD1
J: TRBJ1-2
CDR3: CASSQATGGYGYTF
DNA: TGTGCCAGCAGCCAAGCAACAGGGGGTTATGGCTACACCTTC

length: 16
size: -
V: TRBV3-1
D: -
J: TRBJ2-1
CDR3: CASSPYPKESYNEQFF
DNA: TGTGCCAGCAGCCCATATCCAAAGGAGTCGTACAATGAGCAGTTCTTC

length: 15
size: many
V: TRBV11-3
D: -
J: TRBJ2-1
CDR3: CASTLLVRQLDEQFF
DNA: TGTGCCAGCACCCTACTAGTTCGTCAATTGGATGAGCAGTTCTTC

length: 12
size: -
V: TRBV2
D: -
J: TRBJ1-2
CDR3: CASGGQIYGYTF
DNA: TGTGCCAGCGGTGGACAGATCTATGGCTACACCTTC